Detailed here is one TCR beta chain. It has no known antigen specificity. The record has no base qualities; no much larger clone is one base away. For CDR1 and CDR2, the germline V gene (reference sequence) lists DFQATT and SNEGSKA. V was cut back by 5 bases and J by 5 bases, leaving a gap of 15 bases between them. The CDR3 contains 13 residues, cysteine and phenylalanine counted. The entry retains the CDR3 DNA only, 39 bases that are in frame from base 1. This sample is drawn from a study of human T cells and chemical hapten exposure (dated by TCRdb to the early 2020s). About the investigation overall: For sensitization, 2% DPC in acetone was applied to a roughly 2 cm by roughly 2 cm area of upper inner arm skin. Weekly therapeutic DPC doses were additionally applied to the scalp of patients throughout the roughly 23-week study period. Patch testing on the upper back used Finn chambers containing 0.01% DPC, with scoring done after 6 days according to International Contact Dermatitis Research Group standards. Alopecia areata with under or over 50% scalp involvement, alopecia totalis and alopecia universalis were represented in the patient cohort, which was mostly female. Libraries were combined into a pool for sequencing, and differences in TCR yield between samples came mainly from small differences in library volumes within the pool. The study tracked peripheral blood TCR repertoire changes in vivo during primary and secondary sensitization to the hapten diphenylcyclopropenone (DPC) in alopecia patients. Patient blood was sampled pre-sensitization (week 0) and at 2, 6 and about 24 weeks after DPC sensitization. Around 30 alopecia patients provided blood for TCR sequencing at one to four time points (pre-sensitization, 2, 6 and 24 weeks).

The investigation overall reported the following: All patients had alopecia, a presumed autoimmune disease, so their immune response might differ from that of healthy individuals. Patch test score correlated positively with the number of PT1 expanded TCRs, reaching significance at thresholds 8, 16 and 32 but not at 4. Significantly more large CDR3 similarity clusters were formed by expanded TCRs than by pre-sensitization or healthy control sets, consistent with antigen-driven responses. The number of TCRs above 1 in 1000 frequency did not change with DPC sensitization; there was no evidence of global repertoire structure alterations. After repeated subsampling, changes were observed in the strength of the expansion versus patch-test correlation and in the threshold at which the correlation became significant.

The label giving this sample's time point can be read as: patch test 2, 6 weeks after DPC sensitization. The treatment or condition label of this sample denotes: therapeutic diphenylcyclopropenone sensitization with weekly scalp DPC. At each patch-test visit, blood was drawn before the patch test was applied. To be eligible, patients had to be aged 18 to 70, diagnosed with alopecia and judged suitable for DPC therapy, while pregnant patients were excluded. Total RNA was extracted from unfractionated whole blood collected in Tempus Blood RNA tubes. Library creation used RACE. Sequencing took place on a NextSeq 500. Library preparation attached unique molecular identifiers to individual cDNA molecules for quantitative, reproducible TCR counting. Each blood RNA sample was used to sequence both TCR alpha and TCR beta chains. Under the source paper's analysis protocol: A median of about 87,000 TCRs per sample was observed, with a range of about 20,000 to 690,600. V, J and CDR3 annotation of the TCR reads was carried out using the Decombinator software suite. Every sample was subsampled to the same number of TCRs (28,000) for the PS versus PT1 abundance plots. Expanded TCRs were defined as absent before sensitization and observed at least eight times at the 2-week time point. TCRdb redid the processing of the public reads, applying fastp at Q25 and MiXCR, and retained in-frame beta chains. Every distinct CDR3 protein forms one entry, paired with its most common genes and DNA. TCRdb, not the authors, supplied the V and J calls. The table for this sample lists 35,000 to 45,000 distinct CDR3 sequences; about 8.9% of them were counted only once. About 15% of the sample rests with the top ten.

This sample comprised whole blood, obtained in connection with sensitization to the hapten diphenylcyclopropenone (DPC). The sequence was obtained from a woman in her forties with alopecia areata. Some clones in this sample may be carry-over from other donors' samples. The rearranged segments are TRBV20-1 and TRBJ1-2; 5 matching bases give a weak D call of TRBD1. The bases are TGCAGTGCTGCGGACACCCAATCGTATGGCTACACCTTC. The encoded protein is CSAADTQSYGYTF.